This T cell receptor beta chain emerged from a study of T cells in Graves' hyperthyroidism and ophthalmopathy. This clonotype has ten or more counts. Its antigen remains unidentified. Amplified TCR beta CDR3 regions came from RNA transcripts. First-round RT-PCR with HTBI primers amplified the TCR CDR3 region. Using its own MiXCR run on the multiplex PCR reads, TCRdb lists one record per CDR3 protein. This sample has approximately 610,000 distinct CDR3 sequences; roughly a sixth occur once, and the top ten carry around 18%. General study points: Among clonotypes expanded in thyroid above 0.001, most were also found in blood.

Sequenced: blood. The sequence came from a woman under 30 with Graves' hyperthyroidism.

The CDR3 here is CASSALDGEAGNTIYF. CDR3 sequence (DNA): TGTGCCAGCAGTGCCCTGGACGGTGAAGCTGGAAACACCATATATTTT. This chain links TRBV6-1 with TRBJ1-3; D is undetermined. The CDR3 is 16 amino acids. CDR1 MNHNS and CDR2 SASEGT come from the germline V gene. Trimming took 4 bases from V and 2 from J, leaving 15 bases between them.